This is a list of T cell receptor beta chains from one sample in a study of cytomegalovirus exposure and HLA in healthy donors. Some clones are missing from TCRdb's copy, which holds only in-frame ones; the method was immunoSEQ multiplex PCR. The sample table includes approximately 120,000 clones. The sample was PBMCs. Receptors were obtained from a man between 25 and 39 years old in good health and CMV-seronegative. Both conserved end residues are trimmed from each CDR3.

v_call: TRBV5-1
cdr3_aa: ASSWRGLAGSEQF

v_call: TRBV18
cdr3_aa: ASSLLAGGTDTQY

v_call: TRBV19
cdr3_aa: ASSMGEIRDRWNYQPQH

v_call: TRBV2
cdr3_aa: ASRTESKNYGYT

v_call: TRBV7-9
cdr3_aa: ASSLEGTGGTEAF

v_call: TRBV7-9
cdr3_aa: ASSLYLTSGSSEQF

v_call: TRBV6-1
cdr3_aa: ASSRTPTNEKLF

v_call: TRBV6-1
cdr3_aa: ASSQTESSGNTIY

v_call: TRBV7-9
cdr3_aa: ASSFSQGSGELF

v_call: TRBV2
cdr3_aa: ASSVARGEDGYT

v_call: TRBV28
cdr3_aa: ASSNPPGYSYEQY

v_call: TRBV7-9
cdr3_aa: ASSLDGQGGQPQH

v_call: TRBV1
cdr3_aa: TSSHLKREETDTQY

v_call: TRBV12-5
cdr3_aa: ASGLVSGRGGYEQF

v_call: TRBV4-3
cdr3_aa: ASSQERGGKLSSEAF

v_call: TRBV19
cdr3_aa: ASSAPGTGYSYEQY

v_call: TRBV25-1
cdr3_aa: ASRRGTNEKLF

v_call: TRBV11-2
cdr3_aa: ASSYPRLAEMTDTQY

v_call: TRBV7-2
cdr3_aa: ASSPPSWQSPRSEQY

v_call: TRBV28
cdr3_aa: ASSHSYGQGYNEQF

v_call: TRBV5-1
cdr3_aa: ASSLGQGDSEQY

v_call: TRBV5-1
cdr3_aa: ASRSGTGGFNEQF

v_call: TRBV11-3
cdr3_aa: ASSWGPIDGEQF

v_call: TRBV4-1
cdr3_aa: ASNNDRPTNEKLF

v_call: TRBV19
cdr3_aa: ASRSLLAVKTGELF

v_call: TRBV10-3
cdr3_aa: AIRQGLGYGYT

v_call: TRBV5-1
cdr3_aa: ASSAQGAGEKLF

v_call: TRBV15
cdr3_aa: ATSREELARELF

v_call: TRBV5-6
cdr3_aa: ASSPGGDTQY

v_call: TRBV7-2
cdr3_aa: ASSLSPVFNTEAF

v_call: TRBV7-2
cdr3_aa: ASSGRDRPEQF

v_call: TRBV25-1
cdr3_aa: ASSEYGGKFSGGTQY

v_call: TRBV29-1
cdr3_aa: SVEIGGPYNEQF

v_call: TRBV13
cdr3_aa: ASSWRENEQF

v_call: TRBV19
cdr3_aa: ASSASGRYTDTQY

v_call: TRBV6-6
cdr3_aa: ASSPGLAGRSYEQY

v_call: TRBV7-9
cdr3_aa: ASSLFPTSGLLNEQF

v_call: TRBV7-3
cdr3_aa: ASSLIPYDNEQF

v_call: TRBV4-2
cdr3_aa: ASSQEPSGRVEQY

v_call: TRBV5-1
cdr3_aa: ASSSGTGGYQETQY

v_call: TRBV28
cdr3_aa: ASSPTGISYEQY

v_call: TRBV13
cdr3_aa: ASSPGQGSRHTEAF

v_call: TRBV4-3
cdr3_aa: ASSQEIRGFQETQY

v_call: TRBV7-3
cdr3_aa: ASSLTGGANTEAF

v_call: TRBV28
cdr3_aa: ASSLGTSNYGYT

v_call: TRBV4-2
cdr3_aa: ASSRGQTTPNSPLH

v_call: TRBV13
cdr3_aa: ASSLFSGQGYYGYT

v_call: TRBV28
cdr3_aa: ASSFPGQGKLGYT

v_call: TRBV10-1
cdr3_aa: ASSRNGKNQPQH

v_call: TRBV6-5
cdr3_aa: ASTPRGRTTDTQY

v_call: TRBV29-1
cdr3_aa: SVGQGGNQPQH

v_call: TRBV7-9
cdr3_aa: ASSLARTGKY

v_call: TRBV10-3
cdr3_aa: AISELSAGKGYEQY